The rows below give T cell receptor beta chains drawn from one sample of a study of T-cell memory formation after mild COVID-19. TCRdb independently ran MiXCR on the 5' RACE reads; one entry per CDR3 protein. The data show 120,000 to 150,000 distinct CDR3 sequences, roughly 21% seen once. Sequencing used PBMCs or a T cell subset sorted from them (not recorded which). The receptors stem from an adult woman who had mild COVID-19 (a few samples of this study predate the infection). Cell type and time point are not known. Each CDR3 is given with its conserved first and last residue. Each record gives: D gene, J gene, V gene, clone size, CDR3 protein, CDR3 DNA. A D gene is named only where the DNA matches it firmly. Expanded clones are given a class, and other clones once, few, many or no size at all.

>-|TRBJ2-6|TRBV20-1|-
CSASSTGANVLTF
TGCAGTGCTAGTAGTACTGGGGCCAACGTCCTGACCTTC
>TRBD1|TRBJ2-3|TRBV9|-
CASSPLWTGTQDTDTQYF
TGTGCCAGCAGCCCCCTTTGGACAGGGACACAGGACACAGATACGCAGTATTTT
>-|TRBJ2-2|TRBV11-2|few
CASSLGQIAGELFF
TGTGCCAGCAGCTTAGGACAGATCGCCGGGGAGCTGTTTTTT
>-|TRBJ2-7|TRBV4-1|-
CASSQVGGWHEQYF
TGCGCCAGCAGCCAAGTAGGCGGGTGGCACGAGCAGTACTTC
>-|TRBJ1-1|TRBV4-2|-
CASSQEGTGNTEAFF
TGTGCCAGCAGCCAAGAAGGGACGGGGAACACTGAAGCTTTCTTT
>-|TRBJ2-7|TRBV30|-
CAWIGTSSYEQYF
TGTGCCTGGATCGGTACTAGCTCCTACGAGCAGTACTTC
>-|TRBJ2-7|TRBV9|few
CASSVAPGPTYEQYF
TGTGCCAGCAGCGTAGCTCCAGGGCCGACCTACGAGCAGTACTTC
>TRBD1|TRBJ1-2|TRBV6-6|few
CASSYRQGLGYGYTF
TGTGCCAGCAGTTATCGACAGGGTTTGGGCTATGGCTACACCTTC
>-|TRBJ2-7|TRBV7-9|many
CASSLGWQEQYF
TGTGCCAGCAGCTTAGGGTGGCAGGAGCAGTACTTC
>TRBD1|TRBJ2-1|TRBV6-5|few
CASKSDRGPYNEQFF
TGTGCCAGCAAGTCAGACAGGGGTCCCTACAATGAGCAGTTCTTC
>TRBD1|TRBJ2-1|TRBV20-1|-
CSIRGQSSEQFF
TGCAGTATTAGGGGGCAGTCCAGTGAGCAGTTCTTC
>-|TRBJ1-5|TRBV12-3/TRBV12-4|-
CASSLARADQPQHF
TGTGCCAGCAGTTTAGCGCGGGCAGACCAGCCCCAGCATTTT
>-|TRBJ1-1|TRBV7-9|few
CASSSAYSAFF
TGTGCCAGCAGCTCGGCTTATTCAGCTTTCTTT
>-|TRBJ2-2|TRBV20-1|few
CSARGYTLGGSGTGELFF
TGCAGTGCTAGAGGCTATACCCTAGGAGGATCGGGGACCGGGGAGCTGTTTTTT
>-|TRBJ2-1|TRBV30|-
CACSSQGGRYNEQFF
TGTGCCTGCTCCTCCCAGGGGGGTAGATACAATGAGCAGTTCTTC
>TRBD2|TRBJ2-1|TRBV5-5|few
CASSLGGLADSYNEQFF
TGTGCCAGCAGCTTGGGCGGACTAGCGGACTCCTACAATGAGCAGTTCTTC
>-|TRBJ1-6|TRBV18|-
CASSPERVYSPLHF
TGTGCCAGCTCACCAGAAAGGGTTTATTCACCCCTCCACTTT
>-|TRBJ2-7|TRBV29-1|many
CSVQDGTYEQYF
TGCAGCGTTCAGGACGGCACCTACGAGCAGTACTTC
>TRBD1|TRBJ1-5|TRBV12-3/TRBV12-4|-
CASSKTQGYGNQPQHF
TGTGCCAGCAGTAAAACACAGGGGTACGGCAATCAGCCCCAGCATTTT
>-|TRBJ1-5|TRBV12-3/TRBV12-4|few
CASSLVEGDQPQHF
TGTGCCAGCAGTTTAGTTGAGGGCGATCAGCCCCAGCATTTT
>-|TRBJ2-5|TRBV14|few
CASSLSWGETQYF
TGTGCCAGCAGCCTGTCCTGGGGAGAGACCCAGTACTTC
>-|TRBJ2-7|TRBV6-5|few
CASSYGQVGEQYF
TGTGCCAGCAGTTACGGCCAGGTAGGGGAGCAGTACTTC
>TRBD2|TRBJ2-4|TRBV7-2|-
CASSLASGMGNIQYF
TGTGCCAGCAGCTTGGCTAGCGGGATGGGAAACATTCAGTACTTC
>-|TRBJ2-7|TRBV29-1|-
CSVEGGVAGPYEQYF
TGCAGCGTTGAAGGAGGAGTTGCCGGTCCCTACGAGCAGTACTTC
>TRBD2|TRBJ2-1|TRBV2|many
CASTSGRVYNEQFF
TGTGCCAGCACTAGCGGGAGGGTTTACAATGAGCAGTTCTTC
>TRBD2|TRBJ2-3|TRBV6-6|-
CASSLSGSGSDTQYF
TGTGCCAGCAGTCTTAGCGGGAGTGGGTCAGATACGCAGTATTTT
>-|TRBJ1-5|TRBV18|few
CASSPGGGNYQPQHF
TGTGCCAGCTCACCAGGGGGGGGCAACTATCAGCCCCAGCATTTT
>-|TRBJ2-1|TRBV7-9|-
CASSFGAEGLHEQFF
TGTGCCAGCAGCTTCGGCGCCGAGGGACTTCATGAGCAGTTCTTC
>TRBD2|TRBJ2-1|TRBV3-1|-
CASSPGASGASLGFF
TGTGCCAGCAGCCCCGGAGCTAGCGGGGCCTCTCTGGGGTTCTTC
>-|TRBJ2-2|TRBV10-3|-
CAISEVGSGELFF
TGTGCCATCAGTGAAGTGGGGTCCGGGGAGCTGTTTTTT
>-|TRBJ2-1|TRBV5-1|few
CASSPGGRGSDEQFF
TGCGCCAGCAGCCCAGGTGGGAGAGGGAGCGATGAGCAGTTCTTC
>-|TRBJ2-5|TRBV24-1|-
CATSGGGGRLETQYF
TGTGCCACCAGTGGAGGGGGAGGGCGGTTAGAGACCCAGTACTTC
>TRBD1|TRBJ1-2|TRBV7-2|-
CASSERTGEKYGYTF
TGTGCCAGCAGCGAAAGGACAGGGGAGAAGTATGGCTACACCTTC
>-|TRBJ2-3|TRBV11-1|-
CASSLRTVSRAATSTDTQYF
TGTGCCAGCAGCTTAAGGACTGTCAGCAGAGCAGCTACTAGCACAGATACGCAGTATTTT
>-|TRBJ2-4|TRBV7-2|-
CASSLRHSPQVIQYF
TGTGCCAGCAGCTTACGGCACTCCCCGCAGGTCATTCAGTACTTC
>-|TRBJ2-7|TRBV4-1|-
CASSHPNELRVGGEQYF
TGCGCCAGCAGCCATCCAAACGAGCTACGAGTCGGGGGCGAGCAGTACTTC